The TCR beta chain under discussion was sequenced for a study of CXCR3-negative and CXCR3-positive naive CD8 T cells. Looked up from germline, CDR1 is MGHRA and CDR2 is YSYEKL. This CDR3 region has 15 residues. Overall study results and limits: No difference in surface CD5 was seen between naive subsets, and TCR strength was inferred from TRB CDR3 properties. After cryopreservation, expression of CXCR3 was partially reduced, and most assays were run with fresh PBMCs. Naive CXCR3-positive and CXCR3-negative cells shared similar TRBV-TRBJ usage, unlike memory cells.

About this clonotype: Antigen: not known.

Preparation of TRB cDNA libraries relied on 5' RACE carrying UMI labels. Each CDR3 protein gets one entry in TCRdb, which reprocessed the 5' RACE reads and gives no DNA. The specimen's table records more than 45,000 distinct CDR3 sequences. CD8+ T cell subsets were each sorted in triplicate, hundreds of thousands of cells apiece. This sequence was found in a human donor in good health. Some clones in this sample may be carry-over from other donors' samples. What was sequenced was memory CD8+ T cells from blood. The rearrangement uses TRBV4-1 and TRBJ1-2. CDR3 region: CASSQRTAANYGYTF.